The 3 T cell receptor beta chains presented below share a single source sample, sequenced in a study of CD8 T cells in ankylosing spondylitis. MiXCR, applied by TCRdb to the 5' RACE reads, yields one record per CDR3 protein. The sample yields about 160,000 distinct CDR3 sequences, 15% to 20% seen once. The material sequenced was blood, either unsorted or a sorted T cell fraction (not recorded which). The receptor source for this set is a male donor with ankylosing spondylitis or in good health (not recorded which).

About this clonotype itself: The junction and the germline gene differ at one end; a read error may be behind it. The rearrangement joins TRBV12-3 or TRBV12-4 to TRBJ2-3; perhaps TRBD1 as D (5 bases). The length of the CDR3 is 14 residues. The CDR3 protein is CAGSWGPLPDTQYF. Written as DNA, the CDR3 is TGTGCCGGCAGCTGGGGCCCCTTGCCAGATACGCAGTATTTT.

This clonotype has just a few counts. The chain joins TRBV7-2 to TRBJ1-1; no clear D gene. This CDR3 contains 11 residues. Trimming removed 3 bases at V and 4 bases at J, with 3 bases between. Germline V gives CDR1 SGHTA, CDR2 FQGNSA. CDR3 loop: CASSFGTEAFF. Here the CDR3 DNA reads TGTGCCAGCAGCTTTGGCACTGAAGCTTTCTTT.

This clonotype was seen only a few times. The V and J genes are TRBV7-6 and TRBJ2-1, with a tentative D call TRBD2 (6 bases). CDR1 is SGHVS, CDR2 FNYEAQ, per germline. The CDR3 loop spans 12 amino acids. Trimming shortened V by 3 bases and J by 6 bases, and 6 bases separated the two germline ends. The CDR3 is CASSFSGNEQFF. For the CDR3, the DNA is TGTGCCAGCAGCTTTAGCGGCAATGAGCAGTTCTTC.